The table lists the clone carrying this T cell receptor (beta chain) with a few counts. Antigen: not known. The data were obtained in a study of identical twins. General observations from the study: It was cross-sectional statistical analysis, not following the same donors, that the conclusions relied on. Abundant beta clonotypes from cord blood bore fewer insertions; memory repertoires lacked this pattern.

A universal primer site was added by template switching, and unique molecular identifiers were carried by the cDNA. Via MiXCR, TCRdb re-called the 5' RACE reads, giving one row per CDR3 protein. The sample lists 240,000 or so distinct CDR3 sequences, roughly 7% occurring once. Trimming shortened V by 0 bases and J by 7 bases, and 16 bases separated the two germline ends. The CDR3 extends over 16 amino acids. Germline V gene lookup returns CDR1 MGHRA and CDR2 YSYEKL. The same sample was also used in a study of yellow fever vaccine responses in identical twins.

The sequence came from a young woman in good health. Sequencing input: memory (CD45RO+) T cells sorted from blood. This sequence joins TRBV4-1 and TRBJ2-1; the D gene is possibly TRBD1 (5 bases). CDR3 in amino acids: CASSQEGRVLLNEQFF. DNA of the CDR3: TGCGCCAGCAGCCAAGAGGGCAGGGTTCTCCTAAATGAGCAGTTCTTC.